Presented here are 4 T cell receptor beta chains from one specimen sequenced in a study of shared T cell receptors in the human thymus. TCRdb's table, derived via immunoSEQ multiplex PCR, lists solely in-frame clones and lacks some. The sample has about 660,000 clones, approximately 88% seen once. The sample was also reused in another study, on human thymus T cells.

Sequencing was performed on thymocytes. The source of these receptors is a boy less than two years old with a congenital heart defect.

V gene TRBV7-3 combines with J gene TRBJ1-1; 8 bases match TRBD1. This CDR3 has 20 residues. The J segment lost 1 base and the V segment lost 1 base, leaving 17 bases of the junction unmatched. Germline V lookup: CDR1 SGHTA, CDR2 FQGTGA. Here the CDR3 DNA reads TGTGCCAGCAGCTTAAGGCCCGTCGTGTACGGACAGGGCCCGAACACTGAAGCTTTCTTT. The encoded protein is CASSLRPVVYGQGPNTEAFF.

The CDR3 is CASSPTGTLGETQYF. CDR3 sequence (DNA): TGTGCCAGCAGCCCGACAGGGACTCTAGGGGAGACCCAGTACTTC. This chain connects TRBV7-9 to TRBJ2-5; possibly TRBD1 for D (7 bases). V lost 5 bases and J lost 5, with 18 bases in between. The CDR3 totals 15 residues. CDR1 is SEHNR, CDR2 FQNEAQ, per germline (reference sequence). Full variable domain (outside the CDR3, taken from reference TRBV7-9 and TRBJ2-5): DTGVSQNPRHKITKRGQNVTFRCDPISEHNRLYWYRQTLGQGPEFLTYFQNEAQLEKSRLLSDRFSAERPKGSFSTLEIQRTEQGDSAMYLCASSPTGTLGETQYFGPGTRLLVL.

This chain connects TRBV4-3 to TRBJ1-2; D remains unclear. Germline V CDR1 and CDR2: LGHNA, YSLEER. This CDR3 region has 16 residues. With 0 bases removed from V and 2 bases from J, the gap between germline ends came to 13 bases. The CDR3 bases are TGCGCCAGCAGCCAAGATGGCCCTAAACAGAACTATGGCTACACCTTC. Translated: CASSQDGPKQNYGYTF.

The chain combines TRBV28 with TRBJ2-7; possibly TRBD1 for D (6 bases). The CDR3 covers 13 residues. CDR1 is MDHEN and CDR2 is SYDVKM in the germline V gene. Trimming shortened V by 6 bases and J by 4 bases, and 13 bases separated the two germline ends. CDR3 region: CASSPEGVYEQYF. The CDR3 DNA reads as TGTGCCAGCAGCCCCGAGGGGGTTTACGAGCAGTACTTC.